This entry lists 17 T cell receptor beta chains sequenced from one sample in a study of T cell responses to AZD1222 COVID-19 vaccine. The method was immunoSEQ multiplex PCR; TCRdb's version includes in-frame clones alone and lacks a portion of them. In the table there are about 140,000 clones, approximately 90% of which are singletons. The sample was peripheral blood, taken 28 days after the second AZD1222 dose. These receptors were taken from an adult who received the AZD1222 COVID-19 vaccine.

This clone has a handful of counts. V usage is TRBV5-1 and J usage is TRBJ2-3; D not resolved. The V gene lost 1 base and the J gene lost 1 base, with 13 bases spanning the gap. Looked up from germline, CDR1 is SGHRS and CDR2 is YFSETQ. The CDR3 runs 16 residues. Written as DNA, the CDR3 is TGCGCCAGCAGCTTGTTGGTGTCGGCCGGCACAGATACGCAGTATTTT. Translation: CASSLLVSAGTDTQYF.

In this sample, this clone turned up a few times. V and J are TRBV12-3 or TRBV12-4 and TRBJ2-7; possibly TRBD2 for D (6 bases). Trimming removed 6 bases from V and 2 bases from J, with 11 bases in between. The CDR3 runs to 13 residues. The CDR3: CASRTAGTYEQYF. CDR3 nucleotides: TGTGCCAGCAGGACTGCGGGGACCTACGAGCAGTACTTC.

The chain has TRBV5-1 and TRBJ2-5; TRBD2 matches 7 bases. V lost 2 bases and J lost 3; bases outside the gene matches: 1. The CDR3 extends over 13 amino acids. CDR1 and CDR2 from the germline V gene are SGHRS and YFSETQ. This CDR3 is CASSFGLEETQYF. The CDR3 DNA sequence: TGCGCCAGCAGCTTCGGACTAGAAGAGACCCAGTACTTC.

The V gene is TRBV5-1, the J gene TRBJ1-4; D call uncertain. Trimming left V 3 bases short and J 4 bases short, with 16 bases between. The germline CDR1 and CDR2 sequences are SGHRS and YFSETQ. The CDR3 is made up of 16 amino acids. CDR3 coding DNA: TGCGCCAGCAGCTCTCGGCGGGCCATGGATAATGAAAAACTGTTTTTT. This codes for CASSSRRAMDNEKLFF.

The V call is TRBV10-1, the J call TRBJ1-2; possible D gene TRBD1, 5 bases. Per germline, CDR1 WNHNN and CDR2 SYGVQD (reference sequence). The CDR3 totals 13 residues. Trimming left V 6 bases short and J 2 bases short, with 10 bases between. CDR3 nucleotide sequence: TGCGCCAGCAGCCCTCAGGGAAACTATGGCTACACCTTC. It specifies CASSPQGNYGYTF.

This CDR3 is CASSFSLAGADNEQFF. For the CDR3, the DNA is TGTGCCAGCAGTTTCTCGCTAGCGGGAGCGGACAATGAGCAGTTCTTC. The rearrangement links TRBV27 to TRBJ2-1; TRBD2 matches at 10 bases. Germline V gives CDR1 MNHEY, CDR2 SMNVEV (reference sequence). The length of the CDR3 is 16 residues. Trimming removed 3 bases from V and 5 bases from J; junction bases left unmatched: 7.

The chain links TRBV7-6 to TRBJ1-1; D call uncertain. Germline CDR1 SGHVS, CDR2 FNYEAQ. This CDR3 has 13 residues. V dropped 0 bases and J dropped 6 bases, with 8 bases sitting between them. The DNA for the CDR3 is TGTGCCAGCAGCTTAGCCGAAACAGCTGAAGCTTTCTTT. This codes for CASSLAETAEAFF.

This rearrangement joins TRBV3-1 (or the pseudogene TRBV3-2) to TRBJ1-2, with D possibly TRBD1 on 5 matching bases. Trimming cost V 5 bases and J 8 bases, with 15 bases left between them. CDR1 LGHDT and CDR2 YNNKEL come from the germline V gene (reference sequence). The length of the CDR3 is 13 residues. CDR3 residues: CASSKGLRQGYTF. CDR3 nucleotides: TGTGCCAGCAGCAAGGGGCTACGGCAAGGCTACACCTTC.

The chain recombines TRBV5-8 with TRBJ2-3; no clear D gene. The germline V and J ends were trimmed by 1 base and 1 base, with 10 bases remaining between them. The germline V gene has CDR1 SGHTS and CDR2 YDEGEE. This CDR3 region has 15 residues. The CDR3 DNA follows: TGTGCCAGCAGCTTGAACACGAAAGGCACAGATACGCAGTATTTT. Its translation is CASSLNTKGTDTQYF.

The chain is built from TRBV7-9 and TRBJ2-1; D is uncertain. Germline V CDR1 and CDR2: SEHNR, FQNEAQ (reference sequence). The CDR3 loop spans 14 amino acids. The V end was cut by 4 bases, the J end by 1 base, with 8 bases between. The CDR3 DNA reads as TGTGCCAGCAGCTCTGGACCATCCTACAATGAGCAGTTCTTC. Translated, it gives CASSSGPSYNEQFF.

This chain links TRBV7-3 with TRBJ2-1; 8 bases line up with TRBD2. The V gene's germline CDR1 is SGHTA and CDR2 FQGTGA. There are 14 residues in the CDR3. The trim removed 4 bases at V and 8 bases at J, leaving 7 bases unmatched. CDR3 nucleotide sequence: TGTGCCAGCAGCTATACCGGGACTAGGGATGAGCAGTTCTTC. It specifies CASSYTGTRDEQFF. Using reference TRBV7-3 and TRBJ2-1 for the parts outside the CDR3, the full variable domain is GAGVSQTPSNKVTEKGKYVELRCDPISGHTALYWYRQSLGQGPEFLIYFQGTGAADDSGLPNDRFFAVRPEGSVSTLKIQRTERGDSAVYLCASSYTGTRDEQFFGPGTRLTVL.

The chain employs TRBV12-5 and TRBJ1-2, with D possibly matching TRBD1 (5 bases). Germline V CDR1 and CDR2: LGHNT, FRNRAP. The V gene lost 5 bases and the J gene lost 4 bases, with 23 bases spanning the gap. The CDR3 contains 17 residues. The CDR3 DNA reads TGTGCTAGTGGTGTACAGGAACGGGTAATTACGTTCTATGGCTACACCTTC. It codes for CASGVQERVITFYGYTF.

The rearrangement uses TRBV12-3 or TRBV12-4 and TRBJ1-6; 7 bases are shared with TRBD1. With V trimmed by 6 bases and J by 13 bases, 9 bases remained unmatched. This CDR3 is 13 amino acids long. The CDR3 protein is CASSRTGRFPLHF. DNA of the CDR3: TGTGCCAGCAGCCGGACAGGTCGATTCCCCCTCCACTTT.

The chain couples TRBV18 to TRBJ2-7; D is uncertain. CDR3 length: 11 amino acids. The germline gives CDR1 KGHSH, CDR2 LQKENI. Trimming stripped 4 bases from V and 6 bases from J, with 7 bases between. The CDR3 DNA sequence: TGTGCCAGCTCACTTCAGAGCGAGCAGTACTTC. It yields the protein CASSLQSEQYF.

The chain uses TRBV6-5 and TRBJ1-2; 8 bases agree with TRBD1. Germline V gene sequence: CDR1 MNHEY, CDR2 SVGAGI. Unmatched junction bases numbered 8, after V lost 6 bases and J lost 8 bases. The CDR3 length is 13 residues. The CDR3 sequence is CASRPGDRGGYTF. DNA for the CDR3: TGTGCCAGCAGACCAGGAGACAGGGGCGGCTACACCTTC.

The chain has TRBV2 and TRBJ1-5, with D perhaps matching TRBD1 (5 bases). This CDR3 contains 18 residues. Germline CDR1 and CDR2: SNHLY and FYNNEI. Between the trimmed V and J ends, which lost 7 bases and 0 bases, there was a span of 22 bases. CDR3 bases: TGTGCCAGCAAAGAGTGGGGACTGGGGAGACTTAGCAATCAGCCCCAGCATTTT. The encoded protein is CASKEWGLGRLSNQPQHF. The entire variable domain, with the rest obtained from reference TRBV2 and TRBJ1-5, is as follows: EPEVTQTPSHQVTQMGQEVILRCVPISNHLYFYWYRQILGQKVEFLVSFYNNEISEKSEIFDDQFSVERPDGSNFTLKIRSTKLEDSAMYFCASKEWGLGRLSNQPQHFGDGTRLSIL.

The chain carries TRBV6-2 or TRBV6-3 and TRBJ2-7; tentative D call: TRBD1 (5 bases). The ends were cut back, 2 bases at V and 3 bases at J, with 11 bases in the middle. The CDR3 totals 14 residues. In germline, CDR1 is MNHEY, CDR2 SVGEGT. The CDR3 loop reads CASSYRGYYYEQYF. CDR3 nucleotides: TGTGCCAGCAGTTACAGGGGATACTACTACGAGCAGTACTTC.